The rows below give T cell receptor beta chains drawn from one sample of a study of cytomegalovirus exposure and HLA in healthy donors. Libraries were prepared by immunoSEQ multiplex PCR; TCRdb keeps only in-frame clonotypes and omits some of them. This table has about 170,000 clones, about 72% appearing once. The sample taken for sequencing was PBMCs. Receptor source: a human donor in good health. The CDR3 runs from the conserved cysteine through the conserved F or W. A D gene is named only where the DNA matches it firmly. Expanded clones get a size class; other rows say once, few or many, or leave the size out.

abundance: .; d_gene: TRBD2; v_gene: TRBV6-5; j_gene: TRBJ2-3; CDR3nt: TGTGCCAGCAGTTGGACTAGCCGTGATACGCAGTATTTT; CDR3aa: CASSWTSRDTQYF
abundance: once; d_gene: .; v_gene: TRBV7-6; j_gene: TRBJ2-5; CDR3nt: TGTGCCAGCAGCCCCGGGTCTCAAGAGACCCAGTACTTC; CDR3aa: CASSPGSQETQYF
abundance: .; d_gene: .; v_gene: TRBV2; j_gene: TRBJ2-4; CDR3nt: TGTGCCAGCAGTGAGGCAGGGGAGGGAAACATTCAGTACTTC; CDR3aa: CASSEAGEGNIQYF
abundance: .; d_gene: .; v_gene: TRBV9; j_gene: TRBJ2-2; CDR3nt: TGTGCCAGCAGCGTAAGAGCAGGGGCGGCGGGGGAGCTGTTTTTT; CDR3aa: CASSVRAGAAGELFF
abundance: once; d_gene: .; v_gene: TRBV11-2; j_gene: TRBJ2-1; CDR3nt: TGTGCCAGCAGACTAGGGCGGCGAGACAGGTTCTACAATGAGCAGTTCTTC; CDR3aa: CASRLGRRDRFYNEQFF
abundance: .; d_gene: TRBD1; v_gene: TRBV6-1; j_gene: TRBJ1-5; CDR3nt: TGTGCCAGTGGAGGGACAGGGGATCAGCCCCAGCATTTT; CDR3aa: CASGGTGDQPQHF
abundance: few; d_gene: .; v_gene: TRBV9; j_gene: TRBJ1-1; CDR3nt: TGTGCCAGCAGCGCCTTATCGAACACTGAAGCTTTCTTT; CDR3aa: CASSALSNTEAFF
abundance: few; d_gene: .; v_gene: TRBV9; j_gene: TRBJ2-7; CDR3nt: TGTGCCAGCAGCCCCCGACAGACAAGCTCCTACGAGCAGTACTTC; CDR3aa: CASSPRQTSSYEQYF
abundance: few; d_gene: TRBD1; v_gene: TRBV28; j_gene: TRBJ1-2; CDR3nt: TGTGCCAGCAGTTTGGCAGGGGGCGCGGAGGGCTACACCTTC; CDR3aa: CASSLAGGAEGYTF
abundance: few; d_gene: TRBD1; v_gene: TRBV6-1; j_gene: TRBJ1-1; CDR3nt: TGTGCCAGCAGAGAAAGGACAGGGGGTCTGAACACTGAAGCTTTCTTT; CDR3aa: CASRERTGGLNTEAFF
abundance: once; d_gene: .; v_gene: TRBV30; j_gene: TRBJ2-1; CDR3nt: TGTGCCTGGAGTTGGAGCTCCTACAATGAGCAGTTCTTC; CDR3aa: CAWSWSSYNEQFF
abundance: .; d_gene: TRBD2; v_gene: TRBV5-5; j_gene: TRBJ2-5; CDR3nt: TGTGCCAGCAGCTTGGTCCGGGCGGGGGGGTTGGAGACCCAGTACTTC; CDR3aa: CASSLVRAGGLETQYF
abundance: .; d_gene: TRBD1; v_gene: TRBV6-5; j_gene: TRBJ1-2; CDR3nt: TGTGCCAGCAGTTCTACGGACAGGGGCATCTATGGCTACACCTTC; CDR3aa: CASSSTDRGIYGYTF
abundance: few; d_gene: TRBD2; v_gene: TRBV5-4; j_gene: TRBJ2-7; CDR3nt: TGTGCCAGCAGCTCCCGGACTAGCTCCGACGAGCAGTACTTC; CDR3aa: CASSSRTSSDEQYF
abundance: .; d_gene: .; v_gene: TRBV6-1; j_gene: TRBJ2-7; CDR3nt: TGTGCCAGCAGCGATAGGGGCTACGAGCAGTACTTC; CDR3aa: CASSDRGYEQYF
abundance: .; d_gene: .; v_gene: TRBV4-2; j_gene: TRBJ2-3; CDR3nt: TGTGCCAGCAGCCAGCGTTCGGGGGACACAGATACGCAGTATTTT; CDR3aa: CASSQRSGDTDTQYF
abundance: few; d_gene: .; v_gene: TRBV30; j_gene: TRBJ2-2; CDR3nt: TGTGCCTGGAGTAAGGACTCGAACACCGGGGAGCTGTTTTTT; CDR3aa: CAWSKDSNTGELFF
abundance: .; d_gene: TRBD2; v_gene: TRBV9; j_gene: TRBJ2-5; CDR3nt: TGTGCCAGCAGCGTAGGGGGGCGGGGGGTCGAGACCCAGTACTTC; CDR3aa: CASSVGGRGVETQYF
abundance: .; d_gene: .; v_gene: TRBV10-3; j_gene: TRBJ2-3; CDR3nt: TGTGCCAGTAGCTTGGGCGGAGGTACAGATACGCAGTATTTT; CDR3aa: CASSLGGGTDTQYF
abundance: few; d_gene: .; v_gene: TRBV11-2; j_gene: TRBJ1-1; CDR3nt: TGTGCCAGCAGCTTTTCAGGGAACACTGAAGCTTTCTTT; CDR3aa: CASSFSGNTEAFF
abundance: .; d_gene: .; v_gene: TRBV5-1; j_gene: TRBJ2-6; CDR3nt: TGCGCCAGCAGCTTGGCCGAACAGTTCCCTGGGGCCAACGTCCTGACTTTC; CDR3aa: CASSLAEQFPGANVLTF
abundance: .; d_gene: .; v_gene: TRBV14; j_gene: TRBJ2-1; CDR3nt: TGTGCCAGCAGCCAACTAACTTCCTACAATGAGCAGTTCTTC; CDR3aa: CASSQLTSYNEQFF
abundance: .; d_gene: .; v_gene: TRBV7-2; j_gene: TRBJ2-3; CDR3nt: TGTGCCAGAAGGTGGGGGGGGCCCGCAGATACGCAGTATTTT; CDR3aa: CARRWGGPADTQYF
abundance: once; d_gene: TRBD1; v_gene: TRBV5-4; j_gene: TRBJ2-7; CDR3nt: TGTGCCAGCAGCTTCAGCGACAGGGGATCTCCCTACGAGCAGTACTTC; CDR3aa: CASSFSDRGSPYEQYF
abundance: .; d_gene: TRBD1; v_gene: TRBV30; j_gene: TRBJ2-7; CDR3nt: TGTGCCTGGGGACAGGGGTCCCCCTACGAGCAGTACTTC; CDR3aa: CAWGQGSPYEQYF
abundance: once; d_gene: .; v_gene: TRBV19; j_gene: TRBJ1-6; CDR3nt: TGTGCCAGTAGTACCCAGATAGGAAGAGGGGGTTCACCCCTCCACTTT; CDR3aa: CASSTQIGRGGSPLHF
abundance: .; d_gene: .; v_gene: TRBV19; j_gene: TRBJ2-5; CDR3nt: TGTGCCAGTAATGGGGGGACCCAAGAGACCCAGTACTTC; CDR3aa: CASNGGTQETQYF
abundance: .; d_gene: .; v_gene: TRBV7-8; j_gene: TRBJ1-2; CDR3nt: TGTGCCAGCAGCTTAGCTGCCGGCTATGGCTACACCTTC; CDR3aa: CASSLAAGYGYTF
abundance: few; d_gene: TRBD1; v_gene: TRBV4-1; j_gene: TRBJ1-1; CDR3nt: TGCGCCAGCAGCCAATCGGGGACAGGAGTGAACACTGAAGCTTTCTTT; CDR3aa: CASSQSGTGVNTEAFF
abundance: once; d_gene: TRBD1; v_gene: TRBV18; j_gene: TRBJ1-2; CDR3nt: TGTGCCAGCTCACCGCTTGTGACAGGGGGGGGCTACACCTTC; CDR3aa: CASSPLVTGGGYTF
abundance: .; d_gene: TRBD1; v_gene: TRBV4-2; j_gene: TRBJ1-5; CDR3nt: TGTGCCAGCAGCCAAGATGGGGCCAGGGGGGATAGCAATCAGCCCCAGCATTTT; CDR3aa: CASSQDGARGDSNQPQHF
abundance: .; d_gene: TRBD1; v_gene: TRBV5-1; j_gene: TRBJ2-5; CDR3nt: TGCGCCAGCAGCCCTACAGGGACAGGAGAAGAGACCCAGTACTTC; CDR3aa: CASSPTGTGEETQYF
abundance: .; d_gene: .; v_gene: TRBV7-2; j_gene: TRBJ2-2; CDR3nt: TGTGCCAGCAGCTTAACTCTCGGTCAAGGGGAGCTGTTTTTT; CDR3aa: CASSLTLGQGELFF
abundance: once; d_gene: TRBD1; v_gene: TRBV7-2; j_gene: TRBJ2-7; CDR3nt: TGCGCCAGCAGCTTGCAGGGACAGGGAACCTACGAGCAGTACTTC; CDR3aa: CASSLQGQGTYEQYF
abundance: few; d_gene: .; v_gene: TRBV6-5; j_gene: TRBJ1-1; CDR3nt: TGTGCCAGCAGTTCCTCATTGGCCGGCGACTCCCCCTTT; CDR3aa: CASSSSLAGDSPF
abundance: once; d_gene: TRBD2; v_gene: TRBV9; j_gene: TRBJ2-2; CDR3nt: TGTGCCAGCAGTGCGGGGGTGAACACCGGGGAGCTGTTTTTT; CDR3aa: CASSAGVNTGELFF
abundance: few; d_gene: .; v_gene: TRBV7-6; j_gene: TRBJ2-7; CDR3nt: TGTGCCAGCAGCTTAGAGGCGGGCTCCTACGAGCAGTACTTC; CDR3aa: CASSLEAGSYEQYF
abundance: few; d_gene: .; v_gene: TRBV30; j_gene: TRBJ1-5; CDR3nt: TGTGCCTGGACCCCCGGACAGTACAATCAGCCCCAGCATTTT; CDR3aa: CAWTPGQYNQPQHF
abundance: .; d_gene: TRBD1; v_gene: TRBV7-9; j_gene: TRBJ2-2; CDR3nt: TGTGCCAGCAGCCGCACCGGGACAGGAAACACCGGGGAGCTGTTTTTT; CDR3aa: CASSRTGTGNTGELFF
abundance: .; d_gene: TRBD1; v_gene: TRBV4-1; j_gene: TRBJ1-2; CDR3nt: TGCGCCAGCAGCCAGACCGGGACAGGAGACTATGGCTACACCTTC; CDR3aa: CASSQTGTGDYGYTF
abundance: few; d_gene: .; v_gene: TRBV7-9; j_gene: TRBJ1-4; CDR3nt: TGTGCCAGCAGCTTAGTAGCAGGGAACACACCTAATGAAAAACTGTTTTTT; CDR3aa: CASSLVAGNTPNEKLFF
abundance: .; d_gene: .; v_gene: TRBV7-8; j_gene: TRBJ2-7; CDR3nt: TGTGCCAGCAGATATCGCGCAACCTACGAGCAGTACTTC; CDR3aa: CASRYRATYEQYF
abundance: .; d_gene: .; v_gene: TRBV7-2; j_gene: TRBJ2-3; CDR3nt: TGTGCCAGCGGTCCTCCAGCGGGCACAGATACGCAGTATTTT; CDR3aa: CASGPPAGTDTQYF
abundance: .; d_gene: .; v_gene: TRBV7-8; j_gene: TRBJ1-5; CDR3nt: TGTGCCAGCAGCTTAGTGGGAGGGAGCAATCAGCCCCAGCATTTT; CDR3aa: CASSLVGGSNQPQHF
abundance: .; d_gene: .; v_gene: TRBV20-1; j_gene: TRBJ2-3; CDR3nt: TGCAGTGCTAGAAGCGCAGATACGCAGTATTTT; CDR3aa: CSARSADTQYF
abundance: .; d_gene: .; v_gene: TRBV15; j_gene: TRBJ1-4; CDR3nt: TGTGCCACCAGCAGAGATCAGGGATTTGGGACAACTAATGAAAAACTGTTTTTT; CDR3aa: CATSRDQGFGTTNEKLFF
abundance: .; d_gene: TRBD2; v_gene: TRBV7-7; j_gene: TRBJ2-5; CDR3nt: TGTGCTAGCAGCTTTACGATGCGGGGGGGCTCCGAGACCCAGTACTTC; CDR3aa: CASSFTMRGGSETQYF
abundance: .; d_gene: .; v_gene: TRBV6-1; j_gene: TRBJ1-6; CDR3nt: TGTGCCAGCAGGGGGGGACTTGATAATTCACCCCTCCACTTT; CDR3aa: CASRGGLDNSPLHF
abundance: few; d_gene: .; v_gene: TRBV2; j_gene: TRBJ1-5; CDR3nt: TGTGCCAGCTGTCCGGGATGGGGCAATCAGCCCCAGCATTTT; CDR3aa: CASCPGWGNQPQHF
abundance: few; d_gene: .; v_gene: TRBV14; j_gene: TRBJ2-7; CDR3nt: TGTGCCAGCAGCCAAGACCGCCTCAGGGGCTCGAACTACGAGCAGTACTTC; CDR3aa: CASSQDRLRGSNYEQYF
abundance: few; d_gene: TRBD1; v_gene: TRBV7-2; j_gene: TRBJ2-1; CDR3nt: TGTGCCAGCAGCTTAGGGAGCGGACAGGGCCTGTCCTACAATGAGCAGTTCTTC; CDR3aa: CASSLGSGQGLSYNEQFF
abundance: .; d_gene: TRBD2; v_gene: TRBV7-8; j_gene: TRBJ2-5; CDR3nt: TGTGCCAGCAGCTTCCCCTTAGCGGGGGTAGAAGAGACCCAGTACTTC; CDR3aa: CASSFPLAGVEETQYF
abundance: few; d_gene: TRBD1; v_gene: TRBV6-5; j_gene: TRBJ1-2; CDR3nt: TGTGCCAGCTTGAGATGGACAGGTGCCCCGCTCACCTTC; CDR3aa: CASLRWTGAPLTF
abundance: few; d_gene: .; v_gene: TRBV12-2; j_gene: TRBJ1-5; CDR3nt: TGTGCAAGTCGCCAGGATAATCAGCCCCAGCATTTT; CDR3aa: CASRQDNQPQHF
abundance: .; d_gene: .; v_gene: TRBV5-1; j_gene: TRBJ1-1; CDR3nt: TGCGCCAGCAGCTTGGCCCCAACAGGGTCGGGCACTGAAGCTTTCTTT; CDR3aa: CASSLAPTGSGTEAFF
abundance: .; d_gene: .; v_gene: TRBV7-9; j_gene: TRBJ1-3; CDR3nt: TGTGCCAGCCCGACGGGTCTGGAGGGCACCATATATTTT; CDR3aa: CASPTGLEGTIYF
abundance: .; d_gene: .; v_gene: TRBV5-6; j_gene: TRBJ1-3; CDR3nt: TGTGCCAGCGGCTTGGGGGGCAGGATACTCTCTGGAAACACCATATATTTT; CDR3aa: CASGLGGRILSGNTIYF